This T cell receptor (beta chain) was recovered during a study of blood T cells in healthy people across ages. A sample-barcoded 5' primer and a J-beta primer mix were used in a second PCR of about 7 to 11 cycles. Each cDNA molecule was tagged by a template-switch adaptor with 12 random nucleotides. TCRdb reanalysed the 5' RACE reads using MiXCR and keeps one entry per CDR3 protein. The data contain 920,000 or so distinct CDR3 sequences, around 43% of them singletons. Study-wide results and limits: Relative to aged donors, long-lived donors carried more naive CD4+ cells and displayed higher diversity. Roughly linear age-related decline in beta diversity appeared, significant by age approximately 40.

Comment on this clonotype: What it recognizes is unknown.

Germline V lookup: CDR1 SGHAT, CDR2 FQNNGV. The CDR3 length is 15 residues. V was clipped by 6 bases and J by 2 bases, with 16 bases between them. This clonotype was obtained from a woman in her fifties or sixties in good health. The chain carries TRBV11-2 and TRBJ2-5, with a tentative D call TRBD1 (6 bases). The sequenced material came from blood. CDR3 amino acids: CASSLSGQRQETQYF. DNA for the CDR3: TGTGCCAGCAGTCTAAGTGGACAGCGACAAGAGACCCAGTACTTC.